The rows below give T cell receptor beta chains drawn from one sample of a study of shared clonotypes between healthy human individuals. Clones were read by immunoSEQ multiplex PCR, and TCRdb kept only the in-frame ones, dropping some. The sample carries around 700,000 clones, about two thirds recorded once. Sequenced sample: memory CD4+ T cells sorted from blood. All receptors come from a woman in her 30s in good health. Both conserved end residues are part of each CDR3. A D gene is named only where the DNA matches it firmly. Expanded clones are given a class, and other clones once, few, many or no size at all.

TRBV4-1,TRBJ1-5,-,-,CASRPNTVLNQPQHF,TGCGCCAGCAGACCTAATACAGTCCTCAATCAGCCCCAGCATTTT
TRBV7-8,TRBJ1-2,-,-,CASSLALGQRGGYTF,TGTGCCAGCAGCTTAGCCCTTGGGCAGAGAGGGGGCTACACCTTC
TRBV6-5,TRBJ2-7,-,-,CASNTEQYF,TGTGCCAGCAACACCGAGCAGTACTTC
TRBV9,TRBJ2-4,-,-,CASSVGGASAKNIQYF,TGTGCCAGCAGCGTAGGGGGGGCTTCAGCCAAAAACATTCAGTACTTC
TRBV5-1,TRBJ2-1,-,TRBD2,CASSHSGSLYNEQFF,TGCGCCAGCAGTCATAGCGGGAGCCTCTACAATGAGCAGTTCTTC
TRBV6-1,TRBJ1-5,-,-,CASSESQLSNQPQHF,TGTGCCAGCAGTGAAAGTCAGCTTAGCAATCAGCCCCAGCATTTT
TRBV19,TRBJ1-5,once,TRBD1,CATSGQGLNQPQHF,TGTGCCACCTCGGGACAGGGGCTCAATCAGCCCCAGCATTTT
TRBV7-3,TRBJ2-3,-,-,CASSEGVGTQYF,TGTGCCAGCTCGGAGGGGGTTGGTACGCAGTATTTT
TRBV6-6,TRBJ1-2,-,-,CASSYSTALNYGYTF,TGTGCCAGCAGTTACTCGACAGCCCTCAACTATGGCTACACCTTC
TRBV11-2,TRBJ2-2,-,-,CASSQESGTGELFF,TGTGCCAGCAGCCAAGAGTCTGGCACCGGGGAGCTGTTTTTT
TRBV7-9,TRBJ2-1,-,TRBD2,CASSLVPSGSLEQFF,TGTGCCAGCAGCTTAGTGCCTAGCGGGAGCCTTGAGCAGTTCTTC
TRBV5-4,TRBJ1-2,few,TRBD1,CASSLSGTESGYTF,TGTGCCAGCAGCTTGTCTGGGACAGAGAGTGGCTACACCTTC
TRBV14,TRBJ2-7,-,-,CASSLARGFREQYF,TGTGCCAGCAGCCTAGCGCGGGGATTCCGCGAGCAGTACTTC
TRBV5-1,TRBJ2-3,-,TRBD2,CASSGGTSGRTDTQYF,TGCGCCAGCAGCGGAGGGACTAGCGGGAGGACAGATACGCAGTATTTT
TRBV6-6,TRBJ1-3,-,-,CASSPQFTSGNTIYF,TGTGCCAGCAGCCCACAGTTTACCTCTGGAAACACCATATATTTT